The next 24 T cell receptor beta chains were all read from a single sample in a study of breast tumors, draining lymph nodes, adjacent tissues. The lymph nodes were axillary draining lymph nodes from breast cancer patients. TCRdb itself ran the multiplex PCR reads through MiXCR, one entry per CDR3 protein. Of some 250,000 distinct CDR3 sequences listed, 30% to 35% are singletons. Sequencing used axillary lymph node tissue. The receptors derive from a female donor with breast cancer. Some clones in this sample may be carry-over from other donors' samples.

With respect to this clonotype: Given a much more abundant clone one base away, this may be a read error. The chain links TRBV27 to TRBJ1-6; perhaps TRBD1 as D (5 bases). Germline values: CDR1 MNHEY, CDR2 SMNVEV (reference sequence). The CDR3 runs 15 residues. The V end lost 1 base, the J end lost 6 bases, and 10 bases lay between the germline ends. CDR3 loop: CASSLYGGPNSPLHF. The CDR3 bases are TGTGCCAGCAGTTTATACGGGGGACCTAATTCACCCCTCCACTTT.

V usage is TRBV7-3 and J usage is TRBJ1-1; possible D gene TRBD1, 5 bases. V was cut by 0 bases and J by 2 bases, with 7 bases left in between. Germline V CDR1 and CDR2: SGHTA, FQGTGA. CDR3 size: 14 residues. The CDR3 nucleotides are TGTGCCAGCAGCTTAACGACAGCCAACACTGAAGCTTTCTTT. This gives the protein CASSLTTANTEAFF.

In regard to this clonotype: One end of the junction is discordant with germline, which a read error may explain. V is TRBV5-1 and J is TRBJ1-6, with a tentative D call TRBD1 (5 bases). This CDR3 comprises 14 residues. Germline CDR1 is SGHRS and CDR2 is YFSETQ. The CDR3 loop is CASRWDSLNSPLHF. The CDR3 DNA reads TGCGCCAGCCGCTGGGACTCATTGAATTCCCCCCTCCACTTT.

This clonotype was counted many times. The rearrangement links TRBV9 to TRBJ1-4; D not certain. Germline V gene lookup returns CDR1 SGDLS and CDR2 YYNGEE. The CDR3 runs 14 residues. V was shortened by 0 bases and J by 4 bases, with 7 bases between the two germline ends. The CDR3 here is CASSVEQNNEKLFF. The CDR3 DNA reads as TGTGCCAGCAGCGTAGAGCAGAATAATGAAAAACTGTTTTTT.

This clonotype was seen a handful of times. The chain uses TRBV5-1 and TRBJ2-5; 11 bases line up with TRBD1. The V gene's germline CDR1 is SGHRS and CDR2 YFSETQ. Losses at the gene ends were 4 bases for V and 5 bases for J; bases not matched to a gene: 4. The length of the CDR3 is 14 residues. CDR3 coding DNA: TGCGCCAGCAGCACCCGGGACAGGGGGGAGACCCAGTACTTC. Translated: CASSTRDRGETQYF. The full variable domain, rest sourced from reference TRBV5-1 and TRBJ2-5, is KAGVTQTPRYLIKTRGQQVTLSCSPISGHRSVSWYQQTPGQGLQFLFEYFSETQRNKGNFPGRFSGRQFSNSRSEMNVSTLELGDSALYLCASSTRDRGETQYFGPGTRLLVL.

The table lists this clonotype with many counts. The chain carries TRBV19 and TRBJ1-5, with TRBD1 matching 9 bases. V gave up 7 bases and J gave up 2 bases; unmatched junction bases: 6. Germline V gene lookup returns CDR1 LNHDA and CDR2 SQIVND (reference sequence). The CDR3 extends over 15 amino acids. CDR3 DNA sequence: TGTGCCAGTACCGTCGGGACAGGGCGCAATCAGCCCCAGCATTTT. It translates to CASTVGTGRNQPQHF.

There are many counts of this clonotype. The J gene is TRBJ2-6, the V gene TRBV4-3; either TRBD1 or TRBD2 may fit D (6 bases each). The V end lost 0 bases, the J end lost 4 bases, and 10 bases lay between the germline ends. The CDR3 spans 16 residues. Looked up from germline, CDR1 is LGHNA and CDR2 is YSLEER. The CDR3 DNA reads as TGCGCCAGCAGCCAAGAAGGGGGGCAAGGGGCCAACGTCCTGACTTTC. Its translation: CASSQEGGQGANVLTF.

Notes on this clonotype: At one end, the junction sequence differs from germline, possibly due to a read error. The chain employs TRBV24-1 and TRBJ2-1; 9 bases map to TRBD1. The germline CDR1 and CDR2 sequences are KGHDR and SFDVKD. This CDR3 is built from 14 residues. The CDR3 DNA sequence: TGTGCCACCAGTGACACAGGGGGCTACACTGAGCAGTTCTTC. Translated, it gives CATSDTGGYTEQFF.

The sample holds many counts of this clonotype. The rearrangement links TRBV5-1 to TRBJ2-2; 11 nucleotides agree with TRBD2. The CDR3 consists of 17 residues. Germline V CDR1 and CDR2: SGHRS, YFSETQ. V dropped 4 bases and J dropped 2; count of bases not matched to a gene: 7. The CDR3 here is CASSRTSGRPNTGELFF. The CDR3 nucleotides are TGCGCCAGCAGCCGGACTAGCGGGCGCCCAAACACCGGGGAGCTGTTTTTT.

The chain combines TRBV27 with TRBJ2-3; 8 nucleotides align to TRBD2. The V gene's germline CDR1 is MNHEY and CDR2 SMNVEV (reference sequence). V lost 5 bases to trimming and J lost 8 bases; unmatched junction nucleotides: 9. The CDR3 length is 14 residues. The CDR3: CASSLSAGGVTQYF. Here the CDR3 DNA reads TGTGCCAGCAGTCTCTCTGCCGGGGGGGTTACGCAGTATTTT.

The chain couples TRBV24-1 to TRBJ1-6, with TRBD1 matching over 9 bases. Per germline, CDR1 KGHDR and CDR2 SFDVKD. This CDR3 is 16 amino acids long. Trimming at V came to 4 bases and at J to 8 bases, leaving 8 bases not matched to a gene. The CDR3 nucleotides read TGTGCCACCAGTGAGTACAGGGGGCTCTCGGATTCACCCCTCCACTTT. Translated: CATSEYRGLSDSPLHF.

Comments on this clonotype: One end of the junction varies from germline; a read error may be responsible. The genes are TRBV6-1 and TRBJ2-3, with D tentatively TRBD1 (6 bases). The germline V gene encodes CDR1 MNHNS and CDR2 SASEGT. The CDR3 totals 18 residues. The CDR3 protein is CASSQALRPDSVTDTQYF. CDR3 DNA sequence: TGTGCCAGCAGTCAAGCGCTAAGGCCGGACAGTGTAACAGATACGCAGTATTTT.

CDR3 sequence: CASSGEIETQYF. DNA for the CDR3: TGTGCCAGCAGCGGAGAGATTGAGACCCAGTACTTC. V usage is TRBV2 and J usage is TRBJ2-5; unclear D gene. Germline V gene data show CDR1 as SNHLY and CDR2 as FYNNEI. Trimming shortened V by 6 bases and J by 5 bases, and 10 bases separated the two germline ends. The CDR3 extends over 12 amino acids.

V is TRBV2 and J is TRBJ2-1, with TRBD1 identical over 9 bases. The CDR3 contains 18 residues. The J segment lost 4 bases and the V segment lost 8 bases, leaving 18 bases of the junction unmatched. Germline V CDR1 and CDR2: SNHLY, FYNNEI. The CDR3: CASVESPPGTGRYNEQFF. CDR3 coding DNA: TGTGCCAGCGTTGAATCCCCCCCCGGGACAGGGCGGTACAATGAGCAGTTCTTC.

This clonotype was picked up many times. The rearrangement joins TRBV24-1 to TRBJ2-2; maybe TRBD1 (5 bases). Looked up from germline, CDR1 is KGHDR and CDR2 is SFDVKD. The CDR3 sequence is 14 residues long. V was trimmed by 4 bases and J by 2 bases, leaving 7 bases between them. The CDR3 region has the DNA TGTGCCACCAGTGAGGACACTAACACCGGGGAGCTGTTTTTT. Translation gives CATSEDTNTGELFF.

Points on this clonotype: One end of the junction fails to match germline, which may point to a read error. This chain uses TRBV9 with TRBJ2-7; D gene unclear. This CDR3 has 14 residues. CDR1 is SGDLS, CDR2 YYNGEE, per germline. Written as DNA, the CDR3 is TGTGCCAGCAGCGTAATGGGGATTCTCGACGAGCAGTCCTTC. Amino acid sequence: CASSVMGILDEQSF.

The chain recombines TRBV7-9 with TRBJ1-4; the match to TRBD1 covers 9 bases. The ends lost 5 bases at V and 6 bases at J; junction bases unmatched: 7. The germline gives CDR1 SEHNR, CDR2 FQNEAQ (reference sequence). This CDR3 contains 15 residues. This CDR3 reads CASSDGTGTDEKLFF. In DNA, the CDR3 is TGTGCCAGCAGCGACGGGACAGGGACAGATGAAAAACTGTTTTTT.

As concerns this clonotype: One end of the junction fails to match germline, which may point to a read error. The genes are TRBV5-6 and TRBJ2-6; D assignment may be TRBD1 or TRBD2 (6 bases each). Germline V CDR1 and CDR2: SGHDT, YYEEEE. CDR3 length: 15 residues. The chain's CDR3 is CAGSLRGAGANVRTF. In DNA form, the CDR3 reads TGTGCCGGCAGCTTGAGGGGGGCTGGGGCCAACGTCCGGACTTTC.

The genes are TRBV24-1 and TRBJ1-5, with a weak D call TRBD1 (6 bases). Germline CDR1 is KGHDR and CDR2 is SFDVKD. The CDR3 has 11 amino acids. V lost 9 bases, J lost 11 bases, and 13 bases lay in between. In DNA form, the CDR3 reads TGTGCCACCGCAGGGGTGTGGGCCCAGCATTTT. It translates to CATAGVWAQHF.

The J gene is TRBJ2-3, the V gene TRBV7-3; no clear D. V dropped 5 bases and J dropped 4 bases, with 10 bases sitting between them. CDR1 and CDR2 from the germline V gene are SGHTA and FQGTGA. The CDR3 consists of 13 residues. The CDR3 DNA is TGTGCCAGCAGCAAAAGCCAAGCAGATACGCAGTATTTT. It translates to CASSKSQADTQYF. The whole variable domain, remainder taken from reference TRBV7-3 and TRBJ2-3, is GAGVSQTPSNKVTEKGKYVELRCDPISGHTALYWYRQSLGQGPEFLIYFQGTGAADDSGLPNDRFFAVRPEGSVSTLKIQRTERGDSAVYLCASSKSQADTQYFGPGTRLTVL.

This clonotype was found once. The CDR3 DNA sequence: TGCGCCAGCAGCTTGGTGCTAGTGGCTAGAACCGGGGAGCTGTTTTTT. Encoded protein: CASSLVLVARTGELFF. The chain uses TRBV5-1 and TRBJ2-2; D is undetermined. Germline V gives CDR1 SGHRS, CDR2 YFSETQ. The CDR3 extends over 16 amino acids. V dropped 0 bases and J dropped 5 bases, with 14 bases sitting between them.

This clonotype has ten or more counts. This chain connects TRBV20-1 to TRBJ2-1; a weak D match, TRBD2 (6 bases). Germline CDR1 reads DFQATT; CDR2 reads SNEGSKA (reference sequence). This CDR3 is built from 13 residues. In nucleotides, the CDR3 is TGCAGCCCCGGGAGCGTATCCTACAATGAGCAGTTCTTC. The encoded protein is CSPGSVSYNEQFF.

This clonotype was counted many times. The chain is built from TRBV12-3 or TRBV12-4 and TRBJ2-7, with D uncertain. The CDR3 contains 17 residues. V was clipped by 2 bases and J by 4 bases, with 21 bases between them. The CDR3 nucleotides are TGTGCCAGCAGTTTAAGATGGGTGGCAGCGAAGAAATACGAGCAGTACTTC. It specifies CASSLRWVAAKKYEQYF.

This clonotype appeared many times. The J gene is TRBJ1-2, the V gene TRBV7-2; D perhaps matches TRBD1 (6 bases). CDR3 length equals 14 residues. Trimming took off 2 bases at V and 5 bases at J, with 12 bases between the two ends. Per the germline V gene, CDR1 is SGHTA and CDR2 is FQGNSA. The chain's CDR3 is CASSLRGQRYGYTF. In nucleotides, the CDR3 is TGTGCCAGCAGCTTAAGAGGACAGCGATATGGCTACACCTTC.